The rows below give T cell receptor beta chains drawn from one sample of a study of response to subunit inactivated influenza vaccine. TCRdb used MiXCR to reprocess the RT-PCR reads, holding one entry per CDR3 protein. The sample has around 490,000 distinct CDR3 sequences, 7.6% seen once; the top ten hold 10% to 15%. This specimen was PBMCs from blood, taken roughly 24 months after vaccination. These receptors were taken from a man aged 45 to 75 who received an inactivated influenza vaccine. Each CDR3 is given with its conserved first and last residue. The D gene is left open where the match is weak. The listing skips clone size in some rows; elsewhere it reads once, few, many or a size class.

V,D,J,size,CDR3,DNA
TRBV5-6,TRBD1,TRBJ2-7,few,CASSRPGQGVWQYF,TGTGCCAGCAGCAGACCGGGACAGGGCGTTTGGCAGTACTTC
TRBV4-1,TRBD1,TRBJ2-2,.,CASSQGQGLWELFF,TGCGCCAGCAGCCAGGGACAGGGTCTCTGGGAGCTGTTTTTT
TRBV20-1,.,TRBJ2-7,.,CSARDLPRSSYEQYF,TGCAGTGCTAGAGATTTACCCAGGAGCTCCTACGAGCAGTACTTC
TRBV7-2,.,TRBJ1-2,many,CASSPSGANYGYTF,TGTGCCAGCAGCCCGTCGGGAGCTAACTATGGCTACACCTTC
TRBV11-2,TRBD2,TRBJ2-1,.,CASSLESGTSRNEQFF,TGTGCCAGCAGCTTAGAGTCCGGGACTAGCCGGAATGAGCAGTTCTTC
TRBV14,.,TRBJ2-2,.,CSSSQYRVDGELFF,TGTAGCAGCAGCCAGTACAGAGTTGACGGGGAGCTGTTTTTT
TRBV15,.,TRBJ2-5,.,CATSRDLYGNQETQYF,TGTGCCACCAGCAGAGATCTATACGGGAACCAAGAGACCCAGTACTTC
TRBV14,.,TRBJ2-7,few,CASSKTGTYEQYF,TGTGCCAGCAGCAAAACAGGGACCTACGAGCAGTACTTC
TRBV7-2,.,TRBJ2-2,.,CASSLAGYGAGELFF,TGTGCCAGCAGCTTAGCAGGGTATGGTGCCGGGGAGCTGTTTTTT
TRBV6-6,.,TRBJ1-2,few,CASSPGVWGYTF,TGTGCCAGCAGCCCGGGAGTTTGGGGCTACACCTTC
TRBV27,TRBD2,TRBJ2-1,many,CASSISGVSYNEQFF,TGTGCCAGCAGCATCAGCGGGGTGAGCTACAATGAGCAGTTCTTC
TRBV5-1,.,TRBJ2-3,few,CASSAGKGDTQYF,TGCGCCAGCAGCGCGGGGAAAGGGGATACGCAGTATTTT
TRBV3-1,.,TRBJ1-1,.,CASSQSGVGEAFF,TGTGCCAGCAGCCAATCAGGGGTGGGTGAAGCTTTCTTT
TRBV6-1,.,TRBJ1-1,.,CASRVVDTEAFF,TGTGCCAGCAGGGTAGTTGACACTGAAGCTTTCTTT
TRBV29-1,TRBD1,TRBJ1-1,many,CSAGTGARMNTEAFF,TGCAGCGCCGGGACAGGGGCTAGGATGAACACTGAAGCTTTCTTT
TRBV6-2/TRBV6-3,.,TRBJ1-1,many,CASSRHLWNTEAFF,TGTGCCAGCAGTCGACACCTCTGGAACACTGAAGCTTTCTTT
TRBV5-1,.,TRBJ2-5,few,CASSPDWRQETQYF,TGCGCCAGCAGCCCCGATTGGCGGCAAGAGACCCAGTACTTC
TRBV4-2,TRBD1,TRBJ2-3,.,CASSQADRETDTQYF,TGTGCCAGCAGCCAAGCGGACAGGGAAACAGATACGCAGTATTTT
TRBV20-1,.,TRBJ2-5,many,CSAFNQETQYF,TGCAGTGCTTTTAATCAAGAGACCCAGTACTTC
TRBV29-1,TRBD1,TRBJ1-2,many,CSVEARGQGGGYTF,TGCAGCGTTGAAGCCAGAGGACAGGGAGGGGGCTACACCTTC
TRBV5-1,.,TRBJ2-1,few,CASSFRRARQDNEQFF,TGCGCCAGCAGCTTTAGAAGGGCCAGACAGGACAATGAGCAGTTCTTC
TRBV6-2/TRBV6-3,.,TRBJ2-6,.,CASSYSVGVSGANVLTF,TGTGCCAGCAGTTACTCGGTAGGGGTCTCTGGGGCCAACGTCCTGACTTTC
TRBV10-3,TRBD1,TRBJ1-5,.,CATPGTGGPSANQPQHF,TGTGCCACTCCGGGGACAGGGGGCCCCTCGGCTAATCAGCCCCAGCATTTT
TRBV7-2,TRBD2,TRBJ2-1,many,CASSWIAGSYNEQFF,TGTGCCAGCAGCTGGATAGCGGGGTCCTACAATGAGCAGTTCTTC
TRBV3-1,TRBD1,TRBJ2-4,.,CASSQGGTGRRNIQYF,TGTGCCAGCAGCCAAGGGGGGACAGGGCGAAGAAACATTCAGTACTTC
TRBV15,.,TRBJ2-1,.,CATSRDYLVLARF,TGTGCCACCAGCAGAGATTATCTGGTTCTAGCGAGGTTC
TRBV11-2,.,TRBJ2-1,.,CASVSGGEQFF,TGTGCCAGCGTATCCGGTGGGGAGCAGTTCTTC
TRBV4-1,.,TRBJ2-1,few,CASSPTDGVSYNEQFF,TGCGCCAGCAGCCCGACGGACGGGGTCTCCTACAATGAGCAGTTCTTC
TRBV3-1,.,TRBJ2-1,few,CASSQGSIASNEQFF,TGTGCCAGCAGCCAAGGTAGTATAGCCTCCAATGAGCAGTTCTTC
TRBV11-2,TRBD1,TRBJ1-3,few,CASSLRTGGNTIYF,TGTGCCAGCAGCTTACGGACAGGAGGAAACACCATATATTTT
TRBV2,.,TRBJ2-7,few,CASSDYRTPSYEQYF,TGTGCCAGCAGTGATTATCGGACCCCTTCCTACGAGCAGTACTTC
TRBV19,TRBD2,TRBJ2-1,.,CASSIDHSGGIYNEQFF,TGTGCCAGTAGTATAGATCACAGCGGGGGGATCTACAATGAGCAGTTCTTC
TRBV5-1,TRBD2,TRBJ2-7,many,CASSSSLAGEHEQYF,TGCGCCAGCAGCTCGAGCCTAGCGGGAGAACACGAGCAGTACTTC
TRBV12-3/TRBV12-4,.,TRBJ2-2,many,CASKVNTGELFF,TGTGCCAGCAAGGTTAACACCGGGGAGCTGTTTTTT
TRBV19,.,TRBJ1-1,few,CASSISKNTEAFF,TGTGCCAGTAGTATAAGCAAGAACACTGAAGCTTTCTTT
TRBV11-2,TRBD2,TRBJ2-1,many,CASSLVGLAGGNEQFF,TGTGCCAGCAGCTTAGTTGGACTAGCGGGAGGAAATGAGCAGTTCTTC
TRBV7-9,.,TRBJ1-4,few,CASSLNGEKLFF,TGTGCCAGCAGCTTAAATGGTGAAAAACTGTTTTTT
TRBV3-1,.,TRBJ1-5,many,CASSWLDRGNQPQHF,TGTGCCAGCAGCTGGTTGGACAGAGGGAATCAGCCCCAGCATTTT
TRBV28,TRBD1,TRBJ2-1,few,CASSHGQGSEQFF,TGTGCCAGCAGCCACGGACAGGGCAGTGAGCAGTTCTTC
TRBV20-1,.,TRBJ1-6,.,CSAGDGYNSPLHF,TGCAGTGCAGGGGACGGTTATAATTCACCCCTCCACTTT
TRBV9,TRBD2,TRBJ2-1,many,CARSCGGNEQFF,TGTGCCAGATCGTGCGGGGGCAATGAGCAGTTCTTC
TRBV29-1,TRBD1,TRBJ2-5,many,CSGQGQSLETQYF,TGCAGCGGCCAGGGACAGTCGCTAGAGACCCAGTACTTC
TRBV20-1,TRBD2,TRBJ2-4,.,CSATGLAGTKNIQYF,TGCAGTGCTACGGGACTAGCGGGAACCAAAAACATTCAGTACTTC
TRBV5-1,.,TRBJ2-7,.,CASRPQSQSSYEQYF,TGCGCCAGCAGGCCCCAATCACAGAGCTCCTACGAGCAGTACTTC
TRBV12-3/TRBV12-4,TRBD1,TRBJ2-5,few,CASSVSGTEETQYF,TGTGCCAGCAGTGTCTCTGGGACAGAAGAGACCCAGTACTTC